This entry concerns a single T cell receptor (beta chain). Its antigen is undetermined. The data originate from a study of CD8 T cells in Susac syndrome. Across the study: Susac syndrome patients were untreated, on corticosteroids with some adding intravenous immunoglobulin, or on intravenous immunoglobulin only.

With random hexamers, 0.5 to 1 ug RNA was reverse transcribed. Amplification of the TCR beta CDR3 was carried out by immunoSEQ multiplex PCR, which spanned a total of 54 Vbeta and 13 Jbeta segments. Each CDR3 protein is one row after TCRdb ran MiXCR on the immunoSEQ multiplex PCR reads. Found here are 65,000 to 85,000 distinct CDR3 sequences, over 85% of them singletons; the top ten hold 0.35% to 0.55%. Study-wide results and limits: There were 15 to 20 Susac-specific public clones in total CD8+ repertoires and a few in CD8+ TEMRA repertoires.

Negative isolation was used for CD8+ and CD4+ T cells, and FACS enrichment was applied to TEMRA cells. Sequencing used CD8+ T cells from PBMCs. The clonotype originates from a human donor with Susac syndrome.

In DNA form, the CDR3 reads TGTGCCACCTCCCTTCGAGGGACCGGGACAGCGAACACCGGGGAGCTGTTTTTT. Its protein product is CATSLRGTGTANTGELFF. The gene calls are TRBV19 and TRBJ2-2, with 7 nucleotides matching TRBD1. The CDR3 covers 18 residues. Unmatched junction bases numbered 17, after V lost 10 bases and J lost 0 bases. The germline V gene has CDR1 LNHDA and CDR2 SQIVND (reference sequence). Looking up the rest from reference TRBV19 and TRBJ2-2 gives the full variable domain: DGGITQSPKYLFRKEGQNVTLSCEQNLNHDAMYWYRQDPGQGLRLIYYSQIVNDFQKGDIAEGYSVSREKKESFPLTVTSAQKNPTAFYLCATSLRGTGTANTGELFFGEGSRLTVL.